Sequencing of this T cell receptor (beta chain) was carried out in a study of graft-versus-host responses after intestinal transplantation. Study overall: Multivisceral, liver-intestinal, or isolated intestinal grafts went to recipients. Induction using anti-thymocyte globulin, followed by tacrolimus and steroids for roughly 3 years, was given to all recipients.

Trimming removed 4 bases at V and 5 bases at J, with 18 bases between. CDR1 is SGHRS, CDR2 YFSETQ, per germline. The CDR3 is made up of 15 amino acids. Method: immunoSEQ multiplex PCR; TCRdb's copy keeps in-frame clones and lacks some. In the table there are some 70,000 clones, around 87% of which are singletons. This clone was seen a single time. What it recognizes is unknown. The sequences come from unstimulated CD8+ T cells sorted from spleen or lymph node cells, collected before transplant. This chain uses TRBV5-1 with TRBJ2-5; D remains ambiguous. The sequence came from a human donor who was the organ donor for an intestinal transplant. The chain's CDR3 is CASSPPITSQETQYF. In DNA form, the CDR3 reads TGCGCCAGCAGCCCCCCGATAACTTCACAGGAGACCCAGTACTTC.